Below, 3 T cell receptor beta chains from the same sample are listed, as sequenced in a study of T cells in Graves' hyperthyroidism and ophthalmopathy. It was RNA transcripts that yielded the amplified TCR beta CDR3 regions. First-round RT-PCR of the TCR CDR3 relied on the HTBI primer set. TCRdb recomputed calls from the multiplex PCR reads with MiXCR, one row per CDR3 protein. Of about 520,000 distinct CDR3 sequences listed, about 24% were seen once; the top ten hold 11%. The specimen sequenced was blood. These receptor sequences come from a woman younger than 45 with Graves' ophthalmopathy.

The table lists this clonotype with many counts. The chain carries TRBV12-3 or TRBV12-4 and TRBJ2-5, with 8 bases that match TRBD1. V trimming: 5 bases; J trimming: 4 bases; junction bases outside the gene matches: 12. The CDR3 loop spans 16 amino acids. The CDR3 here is CASSPFNRGSGETQYF. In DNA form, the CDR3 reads TGTGCCAGCAGTCCCTTTAACAGGGGGAGTGGAGAGACCCAGTACTTC.

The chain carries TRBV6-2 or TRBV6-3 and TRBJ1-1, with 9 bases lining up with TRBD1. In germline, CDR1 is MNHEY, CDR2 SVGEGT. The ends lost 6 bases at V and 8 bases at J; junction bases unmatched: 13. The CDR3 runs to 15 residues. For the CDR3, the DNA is TGTGCCAGCAGATCCGGGACAGGGACCGGGGCAGAAGCTTTCTTT. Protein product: CASRSGTGTGAEAFF.

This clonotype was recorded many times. CDR3 amino acids: CASTSGTGSYEQYF. The CDR3, as DNA: TGTGCCAGCACCTCTGGGACAGGCTCCTACGAGCAGTACTTC. The chain uses TRBV12-3 or TRBV12-4 and TRBJ2-7, with 8 nucleotides matching TRBD1. The J segment lost 0 bases and the V segment lost 7 bases, leaving 5 bases of the junction unmatched. The CDR3 loop spans 14 amino acids.